This T cell receptor (beta chain) emerged from a study of technical replicates of blood from a handful of donors. V lost 4 bases and J lost 4; bases outside the gene matches: 3. This CDR3 spans 14 amino acids. Germline V gene lookup returns CDR1 SGHRS and CDR2 YFSETQ. Some clones are missing from TCRdb's copy, which holds only in-frame ones; the method was immunoSEQ multiplex PCR. Of about 49,000 clones in the sample, about 93% were seen once. This clone appeared a few times. The same CDR3 is also encoded by other DNA sequences in this sample. The source material was PBMCs. The V gene is TRBV5-1, the J gene TRBJ2-1; 9 bases match TRBD2. This TCR came from a human donor in good health. Some clones in this sample may be carry-over from other donors' samples. The CDR3 bases are TGCGCCAGCAGCGGTAGCGGGGGTTACAATGAGCAGTTCTTC. Its protein product is CASSGSGGYNEQFF.